These T cell receptor beta chains were read from a single sample in a study of OX40 agonist ivuxolimab in advanced cancers. Here immunoSEQ multiplex PCR was the method, and the copy in TCRdb shows in-frame clones only, minus some. The sample carries tens of thousands of clones, around 86% recorded once. This specimen consisted of CD4+ or CD8+ T cells sorted from blood, obtained in a trial of the OX40 agonist ivuxolimab. These receptor sequences come from an adult with an advanced solid tumor such as melanoma, head and neck, liver or kidney cancer. Both conserved end residues are part of each CDR3. A D gene is named only where the DNA matches it firmly. Clone size is not always given. Where it is, it says once, few, many or a class for expanded clones.

TRBV5-1	.	TRBJ2-4	TRBD1	CASSLSGTGGSSIQYF	TGCGCCAGCAGCTTAAGCGGGACAGGGGGAAGTAGCATTCAGTACTTC
TRBV6-5	.	TRBJ2-5	TRBD1	CASSLDREETQYF	TGTGCCAGCAGCCTCGACAGGGAAGAGACCCAGTACTTC
TRBV4-2	.	TRBJ2-5	TRBD1	CASSPQGPETQYF	TGTGCCAGCAGCCCACAGGGGCCGGAGACCCAGTACTTC
TRBV7-3	.	TRBJ2-5	TRBD1	CASSPTRGGKREAQYF	TGTGCCAGCAGCCCTACGAGAGGGGGCAAGAGAGAAGCCCAGTACTTC
TRBV27	once	TRBJ1-1	.	CASSLSTVNTEAFF	TGTGCCAGCAGTTTATCGACAGTGAACACTGAAGCTTTCTTT
TRBV11-2	.	TRBJ1-2	.	CASSSYNSPGWAGGYTF	TGTGCCAGCAGCTCGTATAACTCCCCGGGTTGGGCTGGAGGCTACACCTTC
TRBV6-5	.	TRBJ1-1	.	CASSWTTDGHTEAFF	TGTGCCAGCAGTTGGACTACGGACGGGCACACTGAAGCTTTCTTT
TRBV7-3	.	TRBJ2-1	TRBD1	CASSLLRRGRNEQFF	TGTGCCAGCAGCTTACTCCGAAGGGGGCGCAATGAGCAGTTCTTC
TRBV6-5	medium-sized	TRBJ1-2	.	CASSPQDYGYTF	TGTGCCAGCAGCCCACAGGACTATGGCTACACCTTC
TRBV19	.	TRBJ1-2	.	CASRGPPRDLSLDYGYTF	TGTGCCAGTAGGGGACCTCCCCGGGACCTCTCATTGGACTATGGCTACACCTTC
TRBV11-2	.	TRBJ1-1	.	CASSLWGTEAFF	TGTGCCAGCAGCTTATGGGGGACTGAAGCTTTCTTT
TRBV4-3	.	TRBJ2-7	.	CASSQDRVGSGIYEQYF	TGCGCCAGCAGCCAAGATCGGGTGGGGAGTGGGATTTACGAGCAGTACTTC
TRBV11-3	.	TRBJ2-1	TRBD1	CASSLDTWAGGWGEQFF	TGTGCCAGCAGCTTAGATACCTGGGCAGGGGGATGGGGGGAGCAGTTCTTC
TRBV29-1	.	TRBJ2-1	.	CSVDPRSEQFF	TGCAGCGTTGACCCGCGCAGTGAGCAGTTCTTC
TRBV25-1	.	TRBJ2-2	.	CASSETGNTGELFF	TGTGCCAGCAGTGAGACAGGCAACACCGGGGAGCTGTTTTTT
TRBV2	.	TRBJ1-2	.	CASSELEDNNYGYTF	TGTGCCAGCAGTGAACTGGAGGATAATAACTATGGCTACACCTTC
TRBV7-8	.	TRBJ2-7	.	CASSNAVAQTYEQYF	TGTGCCAGCAGCAACGCGGTTGCTCAAACCTACGAGCAGTACTTC
TRBV6-5	.	TRBJ1-1	.	CASSYELNTEAFF	TGTGCCAGCAGTTACGAGCTGAACACTGAAGCTTTCTTT
TRBV7-9	.	TRBJ1-1	.	CAHSGPRPRTEAFF	TGTGCCCACTCAGGGCCCCGCCCGAGGACTGAAGCTTTCTTT
TRBV7-3	once	TRBJ1-5	.	CASSSSGGPEQPQHF	TGTGCCAGCAGCTCCAGTGGAGGTCCGGAGCAGCCCCAGCATTTT
TRBV5-6	.	TRBJ2-7	TRBD1	CASSLTGGEYEQYF	TGTGCCAGCAGCTTAACAGGGGGCGAGTACGAGCAGTACTTC